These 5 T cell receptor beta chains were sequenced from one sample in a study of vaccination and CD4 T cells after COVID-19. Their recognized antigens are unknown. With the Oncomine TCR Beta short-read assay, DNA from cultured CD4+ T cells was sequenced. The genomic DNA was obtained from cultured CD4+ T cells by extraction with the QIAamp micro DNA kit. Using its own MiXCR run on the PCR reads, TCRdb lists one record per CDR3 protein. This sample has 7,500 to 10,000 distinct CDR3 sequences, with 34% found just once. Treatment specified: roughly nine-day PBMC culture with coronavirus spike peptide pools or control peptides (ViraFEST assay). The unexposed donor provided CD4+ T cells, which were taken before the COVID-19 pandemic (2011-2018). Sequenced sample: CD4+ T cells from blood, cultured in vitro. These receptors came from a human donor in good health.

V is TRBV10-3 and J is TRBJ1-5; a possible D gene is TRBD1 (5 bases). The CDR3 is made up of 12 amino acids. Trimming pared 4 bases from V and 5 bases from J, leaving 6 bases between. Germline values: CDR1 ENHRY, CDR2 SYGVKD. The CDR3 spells CAISGGDQPQHF. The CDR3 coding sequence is TGTGCCATCAGTGGGGGGGATCAGCCCCAGCATTTT.

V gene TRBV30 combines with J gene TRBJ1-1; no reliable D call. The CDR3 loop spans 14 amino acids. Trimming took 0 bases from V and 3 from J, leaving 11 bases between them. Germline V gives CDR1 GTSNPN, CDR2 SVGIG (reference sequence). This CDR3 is CAWSVRSLDTEAFF. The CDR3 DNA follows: TGTGCCTGGAGTGTACGGTCCCTGGACACTGAAGCTTTCTTT. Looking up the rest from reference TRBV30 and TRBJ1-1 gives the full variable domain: SQTIHQWPATLVQPVGSPLSLECTVEGTSNPNLYWYRQAAGRGLQLLFYSVGIGQISSEVPQNLSASRPQDRQFILSSKKLLLSDSGFYLCAWSVRSLDTEAFFGQGTRLTVV.

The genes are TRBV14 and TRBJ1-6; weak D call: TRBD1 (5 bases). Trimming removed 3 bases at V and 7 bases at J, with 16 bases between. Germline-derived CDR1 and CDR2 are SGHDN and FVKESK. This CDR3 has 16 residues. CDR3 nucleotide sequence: TGTGCCAGCAGCCACCGAGGGTGGGAGGGGAATTCACCCCTCCACTTT. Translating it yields CASSHRGWEGNSPLHF. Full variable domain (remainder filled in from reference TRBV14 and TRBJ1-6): EAGVTQFPSHSVIEKGQTVTLRCDPISGHDNLYWYRRVMGKEIKFLLHFVKESKQDESGMPNNRFLAERTGGTYSTLKVQPAELEDSGVYFCASSHRGWEGNSPLHFGNGTRLTVT.

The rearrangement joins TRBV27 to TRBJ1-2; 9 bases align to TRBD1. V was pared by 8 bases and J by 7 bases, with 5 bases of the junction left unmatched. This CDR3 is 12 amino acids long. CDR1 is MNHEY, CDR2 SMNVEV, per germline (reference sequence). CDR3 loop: CASRGTGIGYTF. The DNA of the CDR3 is TGTGCCAGCCGGGGGACAGGGATTGGCTACACCTTC.

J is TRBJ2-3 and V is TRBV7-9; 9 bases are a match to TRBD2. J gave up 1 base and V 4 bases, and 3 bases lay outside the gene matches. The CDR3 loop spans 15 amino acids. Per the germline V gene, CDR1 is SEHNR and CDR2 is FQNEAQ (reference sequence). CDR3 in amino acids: CASSSTSGRTDTQYF. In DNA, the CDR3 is TGTGCCAGCAGCTCTACTAGCGGGCGCACAGATACGCAGTATTTT.